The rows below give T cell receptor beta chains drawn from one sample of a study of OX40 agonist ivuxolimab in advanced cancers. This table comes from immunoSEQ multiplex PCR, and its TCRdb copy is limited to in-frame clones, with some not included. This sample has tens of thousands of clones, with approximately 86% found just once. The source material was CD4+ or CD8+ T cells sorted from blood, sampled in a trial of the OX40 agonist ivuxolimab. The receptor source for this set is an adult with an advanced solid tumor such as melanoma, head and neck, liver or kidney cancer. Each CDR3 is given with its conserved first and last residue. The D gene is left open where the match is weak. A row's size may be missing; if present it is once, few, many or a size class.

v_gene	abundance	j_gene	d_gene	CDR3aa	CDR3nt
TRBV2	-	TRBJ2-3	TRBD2	CASRVAGGTDTQYF	TGTGCCAGCAGGGTAGCGGGGGGCACAGATACGCAGTATTTT
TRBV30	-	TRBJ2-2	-	CAWSVLTAGGELFF	TGTGCCTGGAGTGTACTGACAGCCGGGGGGGAGCTGTTTTTT
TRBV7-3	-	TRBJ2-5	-	CASSLAQKETQYF	TGTGCCAGCAGCTTAGCACAGAAAGAGACCCAGTACTTC
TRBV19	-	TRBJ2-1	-	CASSMSAGNEQFF	TGTGCCAGTAGTATGAGTGCCGGGAATGAGCAGTTCTTC
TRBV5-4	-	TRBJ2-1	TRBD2	CASSSQLAGRNNEQFF	TGTGCCAGCAGCTCGCAACTAGCGGGAAGGAACAATGAGCAGTTCTTC
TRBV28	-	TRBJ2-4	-	CASSFGTAVQYF	TGTGCCAGCAGTTTTGGGACTGCGGTTCAGTACTTC
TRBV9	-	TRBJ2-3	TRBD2	CASSYSFGSTSGRTDTQYF	TGTGCCAGCAGCTATTCCTTCGGCTCGACTAGCGGGAGGACAGATACGCAGTATTTT
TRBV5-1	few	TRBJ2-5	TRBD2	CASSFLGTSGGYQETQYF	TGCGCCAGCAGCTTCCTTGGGACTAGCGGGGGGTATCAAGAGACCCAGTACTTC
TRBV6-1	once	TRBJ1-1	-	CASRAGGAANTEAFF	TGTGCCAGCAGAGCGGGGGGGGCGGCGAACACTGAAGCTTTCTTT
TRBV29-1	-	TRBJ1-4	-	CSLIGQVVEKLFF	TGCAGCCTCATTGGGCAGGTCGTCGAAAAACTGTTTTTT
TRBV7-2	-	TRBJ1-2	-	CASSIGQSGYTF	TGTGCCAGCAGCATTGGACAATCCGGCTACACCTTC
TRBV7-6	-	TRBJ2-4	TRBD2	CASSLRSTSGGDPLAKNIQYF	TGTGCCAGCAGCTTACGGTCGACTAGCGGGGGGGATCCTCTAGCCAAAAACATTCAGTACTTC
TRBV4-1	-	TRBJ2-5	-	CASSRRDDQETQYF	TGCGCCAGCAGCCGACGGGACGACCAAGAGACCCAGTACTTC
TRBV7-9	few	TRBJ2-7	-	CASSSRVEDYEQYF	TGTGCCAGCAGCTCGAGGGTAGAAGACTACGAGCAGTACTTC
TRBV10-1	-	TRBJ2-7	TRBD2	CASSETASGRSYEQYF	TGCGCCAGCAGTGAAACGGCTAGCGGTCGCTCCTACGAGCAGTACTTC
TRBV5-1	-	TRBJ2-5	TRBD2	CASSRGTTQETQYF	TGCGCCAGCAGCCGGGGGACTACACAAGAGACCCAGTACTTC
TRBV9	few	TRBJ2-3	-	CASSQGEADTQYF	TGTGCCAGCAGTCAAGGGGAGGCAGATACGCAGTATTTT
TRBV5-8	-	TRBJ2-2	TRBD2	CASSFGGLRNTGELFF	TGTGCCAGCAGCTTCGGGGGACTAAGGAACACCGGGGAGCTGTTTTTT
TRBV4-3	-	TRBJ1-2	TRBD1	CASSQDTGGVYGYTF	TGCGCCAGCAGCCAAGATACAGGGGGCGTCTATGGCTACACCTTC
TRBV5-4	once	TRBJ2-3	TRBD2	CASSEGTSGRFF	TGTGCCAGCAGCGAAGGGACTAGCGGGAGATTTTTT
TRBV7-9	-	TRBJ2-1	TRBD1	CASSDRGRIDQQFF	TGTGCCAGCAGCGACAGGGGCCGTATCGATCAGCAGTTCTTC
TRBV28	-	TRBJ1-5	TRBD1	CASSEVGTGGLLSNQPQHF	TGTGCCAGCAGCGAAGTCGGGACAGGGGGATTACTTAGCAATCAGCCCCAGCATTTT
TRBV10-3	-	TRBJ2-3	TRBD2	CATRPSGGPDTQYF	TGTGCCACACGCCCTAGCGGGGGTCCGGATACGCAGTATTTT
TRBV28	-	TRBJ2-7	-	CASSLNGQYEQYF	TGTGCCAGCAGTCTAAACGGGCAATACGAGCAGTACTTC
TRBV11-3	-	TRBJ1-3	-	CASSSRNSGNTIYF	TGTGCCAGCAGCTCCCGGAACTCTGGAAACACCATATATTTT
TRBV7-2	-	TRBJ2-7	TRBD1	CASSFTPGTGASYEQYF	TGTGCCAGCAGCTTCACCCCCGGGACAGGGGCTTCCTACGAGCAGTACTTC
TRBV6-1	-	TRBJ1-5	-	CASSEHRGNQPQHF	TGTGCCAGCAGTGAACACAGAGGTAATCAGCCCCAGCATTTT
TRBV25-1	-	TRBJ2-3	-	CASSDNGLQDTQYF	TGTGCCAGCAGTGATAACGGCTTACAAGATACGCAGTATTTT
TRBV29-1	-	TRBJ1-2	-	CSVPTGNYGYTF	TGCAGCGTTCCCACAGGAAACTATGGCTACACCTTC
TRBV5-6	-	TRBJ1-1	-	CASSRYGEGSEAFF	TGTGCCAGCAGCCGCTACGGGGAGGGCTCTGAAGCTTTCTTT
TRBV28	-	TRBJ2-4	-	CASSPAGLAKNIQYF	TGTGCCAGCAGCCCGGCGGGGCTAGCCAAAAACATTCAGTACTTC
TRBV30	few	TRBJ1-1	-	CAWGLSSGGAFF	TGTGCCTGGGGCCTCTCATCGGGGGGAGCTTTCTTT